Detailed here is one T cell receptor beta chain. Its target is unknown. Trimming took 4 bases from V and 0 from J, leaving 11 bases between them. CDR3 size: 15 residues. The germline V gene has CDR1 SGHRS and CDR2 YFSETQ. The entry originates in a study of T cells in localized non-small cell lung cancer. The study's findings and limits: Tumor trailed uninvolved adjacent lung in T cell clonality, which peaked there. Across samples, adjacent lung featured a median roughly 60 of the top 100 tumor clones. Longer survival (overall) was linked to higher T cell density in blood.

Here immunoSEQ multiplex PCR was the method, and the copy in TCRdb shows in-frame clones only, minus some. The table records roughly 48,000 clones, 60% to 85% of them present only once. Sequences were derived from peripheral blood, sampled before any cancer treatment. This TCR came from a man aged 40-75 years with stage I squamous cell lung carcinoma. V is TRBV5-1 and J is TRBJ2-1; D possibly corresponds to TRBD2 (5 bases). The CDR3 bases are TGCGCCAGCAGCATGAGGGTAAGCTCCTACAATGAGCAGTTCTTC. This translates into CASSMRVSSYNEQFF.